The next 6 T cell receptor beta chains were all read from a single sample in a study of PD-1 blockade in classical Hodgkin lymphoma. Time point in this sample: cycle 4 day 1 (C4D1), after 6 weeks of nivolumab. All the patients suffered relapse after autologous stem cell transplantation, and brentuximab vedotin exposure differed. The study isolated CD8+ T cells from thawed PBMCs by magnetic negative selection. TCRdb keeps only in-frame clones here, not all; method: immunoSEQ multiplex PCR. The table has around 4,000 clones, around three quarters seen once. The material was CD8+ T cells from blood, obtained before the fourth cycle of nivolumab. The receptors originated from a human donor with classical Hodgkin lymphoma.

A few counts support this clone. The gene calls are TRBV2 and TRBJ1-2; 9 nucleotides align to TRBD1. Germline CDR1 SNHLY, CDR2 FYNNEI. Trimming removed 6 bases from V and 5 bases from J; junction bases left unmatched: 10. The CDR3 consists of 15 residues. The CDR3 loop reads CASRDRGATTYGYTF. CDR3 DNA sequence: TGTGCCAGCAGGGACAGGGGCGCAACTACATATGGCTACACCTTC.

The V and J genes are TRBV5-4 and TRBJ1-1; D remains unclear. The germline CDR1 and CDR2 sequences are SGHNT and YYREEE (reference sequence). V was cut by 2 bases and J by 4 bases, with 15 bases left in between. This CDR3 is 15 amino acids long. In DNA form, the CDR3 reads TGTGCCAGCAGCTTTGGAGGAGGGCAGACCACTGAAGCTTTCTTT. Encoded protein: CASSFGGGQTTEAFF.

This clone has a handful of counts. The chain carries TRBV2 and TRBJ2-7, with a possible D match to TRBD1 (6 bases). This CDR3 spans 11 amino acids. V was shortened by 10 bases and J by 5 bases, with 12 bases between the two germline ends. Germline V gives CDR1 SNHLY, CDR2 FYNNEI. The CDR3 loop is CAISRGHEQYV. The CDR3 region has the DNA TGTGCCATCTCCAGGGGCCACGAGCAGTACGTC.

CDR3 sequence: CASSTTSGNEQFF. The CDR3 region has the DNA TGTGCCAGCAGCACGACTAGCGGCAATGAGCAGTTCTTC. V gene TRBV7-8 combines with J gene TRBJ2-1, with 9 bases matching TRBD2. The germline V gene has CDR1 SGHVS and CDR2 FQNEAQ. V was pared by 5 bases and J by 6 bases, with 2 bases of the junction left unmatched. The CDR3 is made up of 13 amino acids.

The chain joins TRBV6-4 to TRBJ1-2; D is unresolved. The CDR3 is made up of 13 amino acids. Trimming shortened V by 7 bases and J by 7 bases, and 16 bases separated the two germline ends. Germline lookup yields CDR1 MRHNA and CDR2 SNTAGT. CDR3 amino acids: CASTPLATAGYTF. The CDR3 DNA follows: TGTGCCAGCACCCCACTCGCCACGGCTGGCTACACCTTC.

Here the CDR3 DNA reads TGTGCCAGCAGCCCAGGGGAGCGAGAGCAGTACTTC. It specifies CASSPGEREQYF. The V gene is TRBV11-3, the J gene TRBJ2-7, with a possible D match to TRBD1 (6 bases). The CDR3 is 12 amino acids. Trimming left V 5 bases short and J 7 bases short, with 12 bases between. Germline CDR1 is SGHNT and CDR2 is YENEEA.